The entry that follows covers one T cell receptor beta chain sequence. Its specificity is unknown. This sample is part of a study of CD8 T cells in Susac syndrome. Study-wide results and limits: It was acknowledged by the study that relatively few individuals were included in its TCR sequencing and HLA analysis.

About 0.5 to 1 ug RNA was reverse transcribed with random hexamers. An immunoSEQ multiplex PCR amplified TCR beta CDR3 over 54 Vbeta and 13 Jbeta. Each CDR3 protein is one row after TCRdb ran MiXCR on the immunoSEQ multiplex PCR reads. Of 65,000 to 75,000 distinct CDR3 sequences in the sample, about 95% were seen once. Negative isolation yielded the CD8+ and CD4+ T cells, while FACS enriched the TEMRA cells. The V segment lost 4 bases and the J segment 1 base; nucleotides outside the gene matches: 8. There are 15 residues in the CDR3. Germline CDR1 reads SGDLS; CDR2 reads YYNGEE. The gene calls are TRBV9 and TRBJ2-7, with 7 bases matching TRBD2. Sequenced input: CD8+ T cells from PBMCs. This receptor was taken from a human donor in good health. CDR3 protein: CASSPGLAASYEQYF. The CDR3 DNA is TGTGCCAGCAGCCCTGGGCTAGCGGCGTCCTACGAGCAGTACTTC.